By frequency in the sample, the clone carrying this T cell receptor beta chain is large (0.1 to 1%). Its antigen remains unknown. A CMV peptide pool restimulated the therapy product for around 4 hours before IFN-gamma secretion capture. The data belong to a study of T cell therapy after organ transplantation. About the study: Multiple CMV specificities, restricted through one or more HLA alleles, were present in most products.

V dropped 5 bases and J dropped 3; count of bases not matched to a gene: 1. Germline CDR1 is LGHNA and CDR2 is YSLEER. The CDR3 is made up of 15 amino acids. Profiling relied on immunoSEQ multiplex PCR, and the TCRdb table lists in-frame clones only, not all of them. The sample has about 1,200 clones, less than 45% seen once. The rearrangement uses TRBV4-3 and TRBJ2-2; TRBD2 matches 12 bases. The sequence was obtained from a human patient who had received a solid organ transplant and had CMV disease. The T cells may partly be graft donor cells. The sequenced material came from cultured CD8+ T cells. The CDR3 region is CASSWTSGDTGELFF. CDR3 coding DNA: TGCGCCAGCAGCTGGACTAGCGGGGACACCGGGGAGCTGTTTTTT.